These 25 T cell receptor beta chains were sequenced from one sample in a study of shared clonotypes between healthy human individuals. TCRdb keeps only in-frame clones here, not all; method: immunoSEQ multiplex PCR. The repertoire holds under 2,000,000 clones, just under 95% seen once, with more than 0.9% in the top ten. Naive CD8 cells lacked CD45RO, underwent positive selection for CCR7 and left out terminally differentiated effector memory CD45RA+ cells. Sequencing was done on a sample of naive CD8+ T cells sorted from blood. Every receptor here comes from a man younger than 30 in good health.

This clone was seen a single time. This rearrangement joins TRBV28 to TRBJ1-2; 11 bases align to TRBD1. CDR3 length: 13 amino acids. After removal of 5 bases from V and 7 bases from J, the junction contained 3 bases not matched to a gene. Germline CDR1 reads MDHEN; CDR2 reads SYDVKM. The CDR3 DNA reads TGTGCCAGCAGTCGGGACAGGGGGTCTGGCTACACCTTC. Translating gives CASSRDRGSGYTF.

This clone was counted once. The chain recombines TRBV5-6 with TRBJ1-4, with D possibly TRBD1 on 5 matching bases. The CDR3 is 17 amino acids. V was cut by 3 bases and J by 3 bases, with 18 bases left in between. CDR1 is SGHDT, CDR2 YYEEEE, per germline. In DNA form, the CDR3 reads TGTGCCAGCAGCTCCCGTACCGAAGGGGTAGCTAATGAAAAACTGTTTTTT. Translated: CASSSRTEGVANEKLFF.

Comments on this clone: At the DNA level, this CDR3 is encoded by other sequences in the same sample as well. The J gene is TRBJ2-7, the V gene TRBV7-9; D might be TRBD1 or TRBD2, each matching 5 bases. The CDR3 contains 14 residues. Germline lookup yields CDR1 SEHNR and CDR2 FQNEAQ (reference sequence). Trimming cost V 4 bases and J 0 bases, with 10 bases left between them. The CDR3 reads CASSWGSSSYEQYF. CDR3 bases: TGTGCCAGCAGCTGGGGGAGCTCCTCCTACGAGCAGTACTTC.

This chain connects TRBV5-1 to TRBJ2-1; D gene ambiguous. Trimming stripped 1 base from V and 1 base from J, with 9 bases between. The germline V gene has CDR1 SGHRS and CDR2 YFSETQ. This CDR3 contains 15 residues. The CDR3 nucleotides are TGCGCCAGCAGCTTGTCCGAAGGGTCCTACAATGAGCAGTTCTTC. Translation gives CASSLSEGSYNEQFF. Supplemented by reference TRBV5-1 and TRBJ2-1, the full variable domain reads KAGVTQTPRYLIKTRGQQVTLSCSPISGHRSVSWYQQTPGQGLQFLFEYFSETQRNKGNFPGRFSGRQFSNSRSEMNVSTLELGDSALYLCASSLSEGSYNEQFFGPGTRLTVL.

The table lists this clone with a count of one. The chain uses TRBV30 and TRBJ1-1; D is perhaps TRBD1 (5 bases). The CDR3 covers 11 residues. The germline V gene encodes CDR1 GTSNPN and CDR2 SVGIG (reference sequence). Here the CDR3 reads CAAGRNTEAFF. The CDR3 region has the DNA TGTGCTGCGGGACGGAACACTGAAGCTTTCTTT.

This chain joins TRBV28 and TRBJ2-3; 7 bases map to TRBD2. The CDR3 has 16 amino acids. Germline V gene sequence: CDR1 MDHEN, CDR2 SYDVKM. V lost 7 bases and J lost 0; bases outside the gene matches: 10. Written as DNA, the CDR3 is TGTGCCAGCACGGGAGAGCGGGGCTCTAGCACAGATACGCAGTATTTT. Translated, it gives CASTGERGSSTDTQYF.

The J gene is TRBJ2-6, the V gene TRBV5-4, with 10 bases lining up with TRBD1. Germline V gene data show CDR1 as SGHNT and CDR2 as YYREEE (reference sequence). The CDR3 is 18 residues long. V lost 4 bases and J lost 4; bases outside the gene matches: 11. The DNA for the CDR3 is TGTGCCAGCAGCGCGTTCGGACAGGGGGGCTCCGGGGCCAACGTCCTGACTTTC. Protein: CASSAFGQGGSGANVLTF.

This chain connects TRBV6-1 to TRBJ2-5; 10 nucleotides align to TRBD1. The CDR3 contains 16 residues. Unmatched junction bases numbered 10, after V lost 4 bases and J lost 5 bases. Germline V lookup: CDR1 MNHNS, CDR2 SASEGT. The chain's CDR3 is CASSAGTGVPRETQYF. CDR3 bases: TGTGCCAGCAGTGCCGGGACAGGGGTCCCGAGGGAGACCCAGTACTTC.

The chain couples TRBV5-4 to TRBJ2-5; 7 positions agree with TRBD2. V lost 3 bases, J lost 2 bases, and 10 bases stayed unmatched. The V gene's germline CDR1 is SGHNT and CDR2 YYREEE (reference sequence). The CDR3 sequence is 16 residues long. In DNA, the CDR3 is TGTGCCAGCAGCTCCCCCGGGGAGGGATTACAAGAGACCCAGTACTTC. Translating it yields CASSSPGEGLQETQYF.

This chain joins TRBV10-3 and TRBJ2-7, with 11 bases matching TRBD2. With 10 bases clipped from V and 7 bases from J, the junction kept 12 bases outside the gene matches. CDR3 length equals 14 residues. Germline V CDR1 and CDR2: ENHRY, SYGVKD. CDR3 sequence reads: CATKLAGGPGEQYF. The CDR3 DNA is TGTGCCACCAAATTAGCGGGAGGGCCAGGAGAGCAGTACTTC.

The chain carries TRBV30 and TRBJ2-7, with 7 bases matching TRBD1. The V gene's germline CDR1 is GTSNPN and CDR2 SVGIG (reference sequence). The CDR3 consists of 17 residues. V was pared by 3 bases and J by 4 bases, with 18 bases of the junction left unmatched. CDR3 sequence: CAWSCTVEDRLCYEQYF. DNA for the CDR3: TGTGCCTGGAGCTGTACGGTTGAGGACAGGCTGTGTTACGAGCAGTACTTC.

V usage is TRBV4-3 and J usage is TRBJ2-1, with 7 bases identical to TRBD2. The CDR3 extends over 16 amino acids. The trim removed 2 bases at V and 5 bases at J, leaving 9 bases unmatched. Germline-derived CDR1 and CDR2 are LGHNA and YSLEER. CDR3 in amino acids: CASSQSAGALNNEQFF. The CDR3 DNA reads as TGCGCCAGCAGCCAATCGGCGGGAGCGCTGAACAATGAGCAGTTCTTC.

The gene calls are TRBV9 and TRBJ1-2; 11 bases are shared with TRBD1. Germline assignment: CDR1 SGDLS and CDR2 YYNGEE. J lost 0 bases, V lost 7 bases, and 8 bases had no gene match. The CDR3 spans 16 residues. This chain's CDR3 is CASGRDRGGTNYGYTF. CDR3 coding DNA: TGTGCCAGCGGGAGGGACAGGGGGGGCACTAACTATGGCTACACCTTC.

The chain uses TRBV6-5 and TRBJ2-7; no reliable D call. V was trimmed by 2 bases and J by 3 bases, leaving 14 bases between them. The CDR3 contains 15 residues. Germline CDR1 reads MNHEY; CDR2 reads SVGAGI. The CDR3 DNA reads TGTGCCAGCAGTTACGTAGGCGACACTAACTACGAGCAGTACTTC. It is translated as CASSYVGDTNYEQYF.

The table lists this clone with a count of one. CDR3 in DNA: TGTGCCAGCAGCTCGGAGCGGGAGTTTTCTTACGAGCAGTACTTC. Its translation: CASSSEREFSYEQYF. V usage is TRBV7-9 and J usage is TRBJ2-7; 8 bases map to TRBD2. The CDR3 is 15 residues long. The V gene end was trimmed by 4 bases and the J gene end by 4 bases; junction bases not matched to a gene: 9. In germline, CDR1 is SEHNR, CDR2 FQNEAQ (reference sequence). Complete variable domain (other parts from reference TRBV7-9 and TRBJ2-7): DTGVSQNPRHKITKRGQNVTFRCDPISEHNRLYWYRQTLGQGPEFLTYFQNEAQLEKSRLLSDRFSAERPKGSFSTLEIQRTEQGDSAMYLCASSSEREFSYEQYFGPGTRLTVT.

In DNA form, the CDR3 reads TGTGCCAGCTCACCACCGGTAGGTCGTTTGGAGACCCAGTACTTC. This sequence encodes CASSPPVGRLETQYF. This chain joins TRBV18 and TRBJ2-5; no firm D call. The V gene lost 0 bases and the J gene lost 5 bases, with 13 bases spanning the gap. Germline CDR1 reads KGHSH; CDR2 reads LQKENI. This CDR3 has 15 amino acids.

Concerning this clone itself: The sample holds other DNA sequences that translate to the same CDR3. The chain recombines TRBV9 with TRBJ2-7; D is undetermined. V was cut by 0 bases and J by 2 bases, with 9 bases left in between. The CDR3 totals 14 residues. Germline V gene sequence: CDR1 SGDLS, CDR2 YYNGEE. CDR3 loop: CASSVASSTYEQYF. In nucleotides, the CDR3 is TGTGCCAGCAGCGTAGCGAGCTCTACCTACGAGCAGTACTTC.

This sequence joins TRBV11-2 and TRBJ2-3; D not certain. V was pared by 5 bases and J by 0 bases, with 12 bases between. Looked up from germline, CDR1 is SGHAT and CDR2 is FQNNGV. The CDR3 is 15 residues long. As DNA, the CDR3 is TGTGCCAGCAGCCCCGGCCCGACTAGCACAGATACGCAGTATTTT. The encoded protein is CASSPGPTSTDTQYF.

V and J are TRBV5-1 and TRBJ1-1; D ambiguous. The germline V gene has CDR1 SGHRS and CDR2 YFSETQ. V lost 1 base and J 1 base, leaving 8 bases between the germline ends. The CDR3 is 14 amino acids. The CDR3 region is CASSLYYGNTEAFF. The CDR3 DNA reads TGCGCCAGCAGCTTGTATTACGGGAACACTGAAGCTTTCTTT.

The V gene is TRBV4-1, the J gene TRBJ1-1; unclear D gene. This CDR3 comprises 14 residues. Per germline, CDR1 MGHRA and CDR2 YSYEKL. The V and J ends lost 0 bases and 5 bases respectively, with 10 bases between them. CDR3 sequence (DNA): TGCGCCAGCAGCCAAGATGTGGGGTGGACTGAAGCTTTCTTT. Encoded protein: CASSQDVGWTEAFF.

This clone was recorded a few times. The J gene is TRBJ2-7, the V gene TRBV6-6; D is unresolved. Per germline, CDR1 MNHNY and CDR2 SVGAGI (reference sequence). V lost 6 bases, J lost 6 bases, and 6 bases lay in between. This CDR3 is 10 amino acids long. The CDR3 sequence: CASRSSEQYF. In DNA form, the CDR3 reads TGTGCCAGCAGATCTTCCGAGCAGTACTTC.

The chain has TRBV7-3 and TRBJ1-5; D is possibly TRBD1 (6 bases). From germline, CDR1 is SGHTA and CDR2 FQGTGA. The CDR3 contains 15 residues. The V and J ends lost 3 bases and 4 bases respectively, with 13 bases between them. The CDR3, as DNA: TGTGCCAGCAGCTTCTACAGGGCGGGAAATCAGCCCCAGCATTTT. This gives the protein CASSFYRAGNQPQHF. Looking up the rest from reference TRBV7-3 and TRBJ1-5 gives the full variable domain: GAGVSQTPSNKVTEKGKYVELRCDPISGHTALYWYRQSLGQGPEFLIYFQGTGAADDSGLPNDRFFAVRPEGSVSTLKIQRTERGDSAVYLCASSFYRAGNQPQHFGDGTRLSIL.

The chain links TRBV9 to TRBJ2-7; tentatively, D is TRBD1 or TRBD2 (5 bases each). CDR3 length: 15 residues. Looked up from germline, CDR1 is SGDLS and CDR2 is YYNGEE. Between the trimmed V and J ends, which lost 4 bases and 0 bases, there was a span of 14 bases. This CDR3 reads CASSSGTHSSYEQYF. CDR3 DNA sequence: TGTGCCAGCAGCTCCGGGACGCACAGCTCCTACGAGCAGTACTTC.

V and J are TRBV14 and TRBJ1-2, with a tentative D call TRBD1 (6 bases). Germline CDR1 is SGHDN and CDR2 is FVKESK. Trimming removed 0 bases from V and 2 bases from J, with 7 bases in between. This CDR3 has 14 residues. This CDR3 reads CASSQEGGNYGYTF. DNA of the CDR3: TGTGCCAGCAGCCAAGAAGGGGGAAACTATGGCTACACCTTC.

The chain links TRBV7-9 to TRBJ2-7; 9 bases align to TRBD2. The CDR3 length is 17 residues. Germline CDR1 SEHNR, CDR2 FQNEAQ (reference sequence). V trimming: 5 bases; J trimming: 4 bases; junction bases outside the gene matches: 15. The CDR3 is CASSPPLGAGGKYEQYF. The CDR3 DNA reads as TGTGCCAGCAGCCCCCCCCTGGGGGCGGGGGGGAAGTACGAGCAGTACTTC.